The clone carrying this TCR beta chain was seen at least ten times. Antigen: not known. This specimen belongs to a study of regulatory T cells in long-lasting Graves disease. Whole-study findings and limits: There was favoring of TRBV28, TRBJ1-2 and TRBJ2-5 in persistent disease.

The TCR beta library used iRepertoire HTBI primers with Arm-PCR amplification of CDR3. TCRdb recomputed calls from the multiplex PCR reads with MiXCR, one row per CDR3 protein. The table records hundreds of thousands of distinct CDR3 sequences, about 16% of them present only once. The length of the CDR3 is 14 residues. The germline V gene has CDR1 MDHEN and CDR2 SYDVKM. V was shortened by 8 bases and J by 7 bases, with 20 bases between the two germline ends. Time point given: newly diagnosed GD, antithyroid drugs for less than 3 months. RNA from PBMCs was the source of the TCR library. Patients came through an endocrinology department, and that department was in Xi'an, China. The data were also submitted as part of a second study, on T cells in Graves' hyperthyroidism and ophthalmopathy. That study adds: Through a model of 13 V-J features, ophthalmopathy was separated from stable hyperthyroidism.

The source material was peripheral blood mononuclear cells (PBMCs), sampled at new diagnosis, from a patient treated with antithyroid drugs. The chain uses TRBV28 and TRBJ1-2; TRBD1 is a possible D gene (5 bases). The receptor comes from a woman aged 35-65 years with Graves disease. This CDR3 reads CASGPGGIRVGYTF. The CDR3, as DNA: TGTGCCAGCGGACCCGGGGGGATTAGGGTTGGCTACACCTTC.